This paragraph covers one T cell receptor (beta chain) sequence. Its antigen is undetermined. V lost 2 bases and J lost 5, with 12 bases in between. Looked up from germline, CDR1 is SGHAT and CDR2 is FQNNGV. CDR3 length: 14 residues. The data derive from a study of T cell repertoires in aging, cancer and after chemotherapy. Overall study context: Donors were grouped into six age bands spanning 30 or younger through 70 or older.

The template was genomic DNA from peripheral blood, not RNA. TRB rearrangements spanning V, D and J were amplified using mixed TRB-A/B primers. TCRdb used MiXCR to reprocess the multiplex PCR reads, holding one entry per CDR3 protein. Among roughly 6,800 distinct CDR3 sequences listed, around 38% were seen once. Study observations and caveats: Age-matched healthy donors had significantly more diverse, less clonal blood TCR repertoires than untreated cancer patients. Rebound thymic output was suggested by rising median generation probability during chemotherapy in each cancer cohort. In cancer patients, declining TCR diversity with age involved lost richness and lost evenness.

Sequencing used blood. This clonotype originated in a human donor in good health. The chain is built from TRBV11-2 and TRBJ1-2, with D tentatively TRBD1 (6 bases). The CDR3 DNA reads as TGTGCCAGCAGCTTACTCGCAGGGGCATATGGCTACACCTTC. Translated, it gives CASSLLAGAYGYTF. Complete variable domain (other parts from reference TRBV11-2 and TRBJ1-2): EAGVAQSPRYKIIEKRQSVAFWCNPISGHATLYWYQQILGQGPKLLIQFQNNGVVDDSQLPKDRFSAERLKGVDSTLKIQPAKLEDSAVYLCASSLLAGAYGYTFGSGTRLTVV.